Shown below are 31 T cell receptor beta chains from a single sample sequenced in a study of blood T cell repertoires in COVID-19. Sequencing was performed with immunoSEQ multiplex PCR; in TCRdb, only in-frame clones are kept and a portion is missing. The sample has a few hundred thousand clones; more than 75% are singletons. The sample consisted of peripheral blood. Receptors were obtained from a woman aged 45 to 65 with acute or convalescent COVID-19.

J is TRBJ2-1 and V is TRBV5-6, with D perhaps TRBD1 (6 bases). The CDR3 sequence is 16 residues long. Germline V gives CDR1 SGHDT, CDR2 YYEEEE. Trimming took 1 base from V and 4 from J, leaving 15 bases between them. The CDR3 nucleotides read TGTGCCAGCAGCTTGACCGGGACACCAGAGTACAATGAGCAGTTCTTC. It encodes CASSLTGTPEYNEQFF.

J is TRBJ1-5 and V is TRBV19; 7 positions agree with TRBD1. The germline gives CDR1 LNHDA, CDR2 SQIVND (reference sequence). This CDR3 is 14 amino acids long. The J segment lost 3 bases and the V segment lost 4 bases, leaving 3 bases of the junction unmatched. The CDR3 spells CASSSGTANQPQHF. DNA of the CDR3: TGTGCCAGTAGTAGTGGGACAGCCAATCAGCCCCAGCATTTT. The complete variable domain, with remaining parts taken from reference TRBV19 and TRBJ1-5, reads DGGITQSPKYLFRKEGQNVTLSCEQNLNHDAMYWYRQDPGQGLRLIYYSQIVNDFQKGDIAEGYSVSREKKESFPLTVTSAQKNPTAFYLCASSSGTANQPQHFGDGTRLSIL.

The CDR3 loop reads CASSRQGIMNSPLHF. The CDR3 nucleotides are TGTGCCAGCAGCAGACAGGGTATCATGAATTCACCCCTCCACTTT. This chain connects TRBV6-5 to TRBJ1-6, with 7 bases identical to TRBD1. This CDR3 region has 15 residues. The germline CDR1 and CDR2 sequences are MNHEY and SVGAGI. Germline trimming cut 6 bases from V and 7 bases from J; bases unmatched to any gene: 9.

This clone was observed a single time. The chain is built from TRBV3-1 (or the pseudogene TRBV3-2) and TRBJ2-1; possible D gene TRBD2, 6 bases. This CDR3 has 15 amino acids. V was pared by 1 base and J by 7 bases, with 14 bases between. In germline, CDR1 is LGHDT, CDR2 YNNKEL (reference sequence). In nucleotides, the CDR3 is TGTGCCAGCAGCCAAGTCAGGACTAACCCTAATGAGCAGTTCTTC. As protein: CASSQVRTNPNEQFF.

The CDR3 sequence: CASRTTRGAINQPQHF. DNA for the CDR3: TGTGCCAGTAGAACAACCCGGGGAGCCATCAATCAGCCCCAGCATTTT. This chain uses TRBV19 with TRBJ1-5; D ambiguous. Germline values: CDR1 LNHDA, CDR2 SQIVND (reference sequence). There are 16 residues in the CDR3. Trimming pared 6 bases from V and 3 bases from J, leaving 18 bases between.

The rearrangement links TRBV7-3 to TRBJ1-1, with TRBD1 as a possible D gene (5 bases). CDR3 length: 14 residues. Germline values: CDR1 SGHTA, CDR2 FQGTGA. The V and J ends lost 5 bases and 5 bases respectively, with 15 bases between them. The CDR3 loop is CASSERGLGTEAFF. The CDR3 DNA sequence: TGTGCCAGCAGCGAAAGGGGTCTTGGGACTGAAGCTTTCTTT.

The V and J genes are TRBV9 and TRBJ2-1; TRBD2 is a possible D gene (5 bases). V was pared by 5 bases and J by 5 bases, with 14 bases between. CDR3 length equals 14 residues. Germline V gene sequence: CDR1 SGDLS, CDR2 YYNGEE. The CDR3 protein is CASRAGSRDNEQFF. DNA for the CDR3: TGTGCCAGCAGGGCGGGTAGTAGAGACAATGAGCAGTTCTTC.

This chain uses TRBV7-3 with TRBJ2-6; D may be TRBD1 (7 bases). The germline V gene has CDR1 SGHTA and CDR2 FQGTGA. The CDR3 spans 16 residues. V lost 4 bases, J lost 0 bases, and 10 bases lay in between. DNA for the CDR3: TGTGCCAGCAGCTCAGGGGGGTCCTCTGGGGCCAACGTCCTGACTTTC. Its protein product is CASSSGGSSGANVLTF.

This chain connects TRBV2 to TRBJ1-6; D call uncertain. This CDR3 spans 16 amino acids. CDR1 is SNHLY and CDR2 is FYNNEI in the germline V gene. Trimming left V 4 bases short and J 0 bases short, with 10 bases between. CDR3 coding DNA: TGTGCCAGCAGTGGGGCAGGTAGCTCCTATAATTCACCCCTCCACTTT. Amino acid sequence: CASSGAGSSYNSPLHF.

J is TRBJ1-6 and V is TRBV3-1 (or the pseudogene TRBV3-2); D is undetermined. Trimming stripped 1 base from V and 7 bases from J, with 8 bases between. Germline-derived CDR1 and CDR2 are LGHDT and YNNKEL (reference sequence). The CDR3 sequence is 14 residues long. The CDR3 is CASSQGFPNSPLHF. The CDR3, as DNA: TGTGCCAGCAGCCAAGGTTTCCCGAATTCACCCCTCCACTTT.

V usage is TRBV2 and J usage is TRBJ1-2, with a weak D call TRBD1 (5 bases). Germline-derived CDR1 and CDR2 are SNHLY and FYNNEI. Trimming removed 6 bases from V and 12 bases from J, with 20 bases in between. CDR3 size: 13 residues. In DNA form, the CDR3 reads TGTGCCAGCAGCCAAAACGGACGGGAGGACAACACCTTC. Translation gives CASSQNGREDNTF.

A single count supports this clone. The chain employs TRBV24-1 and TRBJ2-3, with 9 positions matching TRBD2. After removal of 9 bases from V and 3 bases from J, the junction contained 9 bases not matched to a gene. From germline, CDR1 is KGHDR and CDR2 SFDVKD. The length of the CDR3 is 15 residues. CDR3 in amino acids: CATGAGGRGTDTQYF. The DNA for the CDR3 is TGTGCCACCGGAGCGGGAGGACGCGGGACAGATACGCAGTATTTT.

CDR3 DNA: TGCGCCAGCAGCCAAGATTCGGCAGACTGGGTGGGAGCTTTCTTT. Translating it yields CASSQDSADWVGAFF. This sequence joins TRBV4-3 and TRBJ1-1; D is uncertain. The CDR3 contains 15 residues. CDR1 LGHNA and CDR2 YSLEER come from the germline V gene. Deletions cut 0 bases from V and 10 bases from J, with 18 bases between.

This clone was detected only a few times. V gene TRBV10-3 combines with J gene TRBJ1-1; TRBD1 is a possible D gene (6 bases). The CDR3 contains 17 residues. Per germline, CDR1 ENHRY and CDR2 SYGVKD. V lost 0 bases and J 2 bases, leaving 16 bases between the germline ends. The chain's CDR3 is CAISESDSPRGNTEAFF. As DNA, the CDR3 is TGTGCCATCAGTGAGTCGGACAGCCCGAGGGGAAACACTGAAGCTTTCTTT.

The chain links TRBV7-9 to TRBJ2-7, with TRBD1 as a possible D gene (6 bases). The CDR3 is 13 residues long. The V end was cut by 2 bases, the J end by 2 bases, with 7 bases between. The germline CDR1 and CDR2 sequences are SEHNR and FQNEAQ (reference sequence). In DNA, the CDR3 is TGTGCCAGCAGCTTATCAGGGGCCTACGAGCAGTACTTC. Amino acids: CASSLSGAYEQYF.

The chain recombines TRBV6-6 with TRBJ2-1; a weak D match, TRBD2 (6 bases). The germline CDR1 and CDR2 sequences are MNHNY and SVGAGI (reference sequence). The CDR3 has 14 residues. V lost 8 bases, J lost 7 bases, and 18 bases lay in between. CDR3 in amino acids: CASGTSTHRNEQFF. CDR3 DNA sequence: TGTGCCAGCGGAACTAGCACTCACAGGAATGAGCAGTTCTTC.

The CDR3 DNA is TGTGCCAGCAGCCCGAGGTTCTCAACTAATGAAAAACTGTTTTTT. This codes for CASSPRFSTNEKLFF. This chain joins TRBV7-2 and TRBJ1-4; D is undetermined. This CDR3 comprises 15 residues. CDR1 is SGHTA and CDR2 is FQGNSA in the germline V gene. V lost 5 bases and J lost 0, with 10 bases in between.

V and J are TRBV19 and TRBJ2-1, with D hard to call. The V end lost 5 bases, the J end lost 1 base, and 12 bases lay between the germline ends. The germline CDR1 and CDR2 sequences are LNHDA and SQIVND (reference sequence). The CDR3 totals 15 residues. CDR3 nucleotide sequence: TGTGCCAGTAGTCCCCAGGTGGCGTCCTACAATGAGCAGTTCTTC. Translation: CASSPQVASYNEQFF.

V usage is TRBV2 and J usage is TRBJ1-6; D is unresolved. Germline V gene sequence: CDR1 SNHLY, CDR2 FYNNEI. V lost 4 bases to trimming and J lost 10 bases, with 20 bases between them. This CDR3 spans 16 amino acids. Here the CDR3 reads CASSGEGVVLASPLHF. As DNA, the CDR3 is TGTGCCAGCAGTGGAGAGGGTGTCGTTTTAGCCTCACCCCTCCACTTT.

The J gene is TRBJ1-2, the V gene TRBV14; the D is unclear. Trimming cost V 0 bases and J 5 bases, with 13 bases left between them. The CDR3 is 15 amino acids. Germline values: CDR1 SGHDN, CDR2 FVKESK. The CDR3 loop is CASSQDPPGHYGYTF. The CDR3 nucleotides read TGTGCCAGCAGCCAAGATCCGCCTGGCCATTATGGCTACACCTTC.

The chain carries TRBV2 and TRBJ1-6, with 9 bases fitting TRBD1. J lost 10 bases, V lost 3 bases, and 10 bases had no gene match. Germline V CDR1 and CDR2: SNHLY, FYNNEI. The CDR3 totals 16 residues. The CDR3 DNA follows: TGTGCCAGCAGTGACCCAAAGACAGGGGGGAAATCACCCCTCCACTTT. Residues: CASSDPKTGGKSPLHF.

This clone was detected a few times. One junction end does not reproduce the germline sequence, and a read error may be involved. The V call is TRBV10-3, the J call TRBJ2-5; 12 bases are a match to TRBD1. The CDR3 has 15 amino acids. Germline CDR1 ENHRY, CDR2 SYGVKD. CDR3 protein: CAISDPGTGGDDANF. The CDR3, as DNA: TGTGCCATCAGTGACCCCGGGACAGGGGGCGACGACGCGAACTTC.

V and J are TRBV28 and TRBJ2-6, with D perhaps TRBD2 (5 bases). The germline V gene encodes CDR1 MDHEN and CDR2 SYDVKM. V dropped 5 bases and J dropped 3 bases, with 14 bases sitting between them. The CDR3 spans 16 residues. The CDR3 reads CASSPPRDYGANVLTF. In DNA form, the CDR3 reads TGTGCCAGCAGTCCCCCCCGGGATTATGGGGCCAACGTCCTGACTTTC.

This clone was seen at least ten times. The chain recombines TRBV5-6 with TRBJ2-2; TRBD2 might be the D (5 bases). The germline V gene encodes CDR1 SGHDT and CDR2 YYEEEE. Trimming took off 6 bases at V and 6 bases at J, with 21 bases between the two ends. This CDR3 has 16 amino acids. In nucleotides, the CDR3 is TGTGCCAGCACCCTCATGGTGGGAGATAAGGCCGGGGAGCTGTTTTTT. As protein: CASTLMVGDKAGELFF.

This clone was observed a single time. The chain couples TRBV29-1 to TRBJ1-2; the D is unclear. Germline CDR1 and CDR2: SQVTM and ANQGSEA. The CDR3 spans 12 residues. The CDR3: CSTWTADYGYTF. The CDR3 nucleotides are TGCAGTACTTGGACTGCCGACTATGGCTACACCTTC. Full variable domain (missing parts from reference TRBV29-1 and TRBJ1-2): SAVISQKPSRDICQRGTSLTIQCQVDSQVTMMFWYRQQPGQSLTLIATANQGSEATYESGFVIDKFPISRPNLTFSTLTVSNMSPEDSSIYLCSTWTADYGYTFGSGTRLTVV.

The chain couples TRBV7-8 to TRBJ2-7; 11 nucleotides line up with TRBD1. The CDR3 runs to 14 residues. The V segment lost 1 base and the J segment 9 bases; nucleotides outside the gene matches: 5. The germline CDR1 and CDR2 sequences are SGHVS and FQNEAQ. DNA for the CDR3: TGTGCCAGCAGCTTAGACGGGACAGGGGGTCGGCAGTACTTC. Its protein is CASSLDGTGGRQYF.

The chain couples TRBV18 to TRBJ2-7; 11 bases map to TRBD2. Germline V gives CDR1 KGHSH, CDR2 LQKENI. V dropped 3 bases and J dropped 3; count of bases not matched to a gene: 7. The CDR3 has 16 residues. The CDR3 nucleotides read TGTGCCAGCTCACCCCCTATAGCGGGAGGGGGCTACGAGCAGTACTTC. It is translated as CASSPPIAGGGYEQYF.

The gene calls are TRBV10-3 and TRBJ2-5; 7 bases align to TRBD2. This CDR3 contains 15 residues. Germline V gene data show CDR1 as ENHRY and CDR2 as SYGVKD. Trimming cost V 3 bases and J 6 bases; bases outside gene matches: 10. CDR3 in amino acids: CAISDSGSGDQTQYF. The DNA of the CDR3 is TGTGCCATCAGTGATAGCGGGTCGGGAGACCAGACCCAGTACTTC.

This clone was counted once. Distinct nucleotide sequences in the sample also encode this CDR3. V is TRBV5-1 and J is TRBJ2-7, with 13 bases that match TRBD2. CDR3 length equals 15 residues. Trimming took 4 bases from V and 7 from J; bases not matched to a gene: 8. Germline loops: CDR1 SGHRS, CDR2 YFSETQ. The CDR3 sequence: CASSAGLAGVGEQYF. CDR3 coding DNA: TGCGCCAGCAGCGCCGGACTAGCGGGAGTAGGTGAGCAGTACTTC.

The chain uses TRBV9 and TRBJ2-7; possible D gene TRBD1, 5 bases. The germline gives CDR1 SGDLS, CDR2 YYNGEE. There are 15 residues in the CDR3. V was pared by 3 bases and J by 5 bases, with 18 bases between. CDR3 nucleotides: TGTGCCAGCAGCGCCTCGGCAGGGCTGGTCGACGAGCAGTACTTC. Translation gives CASSASAGLVDEQYF.

This chain connects TRBV7-9 to TRBJ1-1, with D possibly being TRBD1 (5 bases). V was pared by 4 bases and J by 5 bases, with 11 bases between. The germline gives CDR1 SEHNR, CDR2 FQNEAQ (reference sequence). This CDR3 is 13 amino acids long. CDR3 sequence (DNA): TGTGCCAGCAGCTCCCGGGACTTGACTGAAGCTTTCTTT. Its protein product is CASSSRDLTEAFF.